Listed below are T cell receptor beta chains from one sample, sequenced in a study of tumor-infiltrating lymphocytes in oesophageal squamous cell carcinoma. TCRdb re-called the PCR reads with MiXCR, one entry per CDR3 protein. The data show about 12,000 distinct CDR3 sequences, 50% to 60% seen once. Source material: esophageal tumor tissue. These receptors originate from a female donor with esophageal squamous cell carcinoma. CDR3s include the opening cysteine and the closing phenylalanine or tryptophan. The D gene is left open where the match is weak. Clone size, where shown, is once, few, many, or a class for clones that have expanded.

v_call	d_call	clone_size	j_call	cdr3_nt	cdr3_aa
TRBV7-2	TRBD2	few	TRBJ2-1	TGTGCCAGCAGGGCTAGCGGGAGCAATGAGCAGTTCTTC	CASRASGSNEQFF
TRBV6-1	NA	medium-sized	TRBJ2-3	TGTGCCAGCAGTGTGCGAGATACGCAGTATTTT	CASSVRDTQYF
TRBV28	NA	NA	TRBJ2-5	TGTGCCAGCAACAGCGTCTTATCGGAGACCCAGTACTTC	CASNSVLSETQYF
TRBV28	NA	NA	TRBJ2-5	TGTGCCAGCAGTTTTCCCTTTGGGTTTGTAGAGACCCAGTACTTC	CASSFPFGFVETQYF
TRBV6-1	TRBD2	NA	TRBJ2-7	TGTGCCAGCACGGGGAGAATACTAGCGGGAGCTGGCGAGCAGTACTTC	CASTGRILAGAGEQYF
TRBV18	NA	NA	TRBJ1-4	TGTGCCAGCTCACCCAGGGGAGGATGGACTAATGAAAAACTGTTTTTT	CASSPRGGWTNEKLFF
TRBV7-3	TRBD2	NA	TRBJ2-3	TGTGCCAGCAGCTTATTCGGGGGGGGTAGCACAGATACGCAGTATTTT	CASSLFGGGSTDTQYF
TRBV15	TRBD1	NA	TRBJ1-4	TGTGCCACCTTGCGAGACAGGGATGAAAAACTGTTTTTT	CATLRDRDEKLFF
TRBV24-1	TRBD1	many	TRBJ2-7	TGTGCCACCAGTGACCTCCGGGACAGGGGGGACGAGCAGTACTTC	CATSDLRDRGDEQYF
TRBV11-2	NA	many	TRBJ2-7	TGTGCCAGCAGCCCAGCCTTAAAGGGTTCGCGCTACGAGCAGTACTTC	CASSPALKGSRYEQYF
TRBV7-9	NA	NA	TRBJ2-7	TGTGCCAGCAGCTTAACCCGGGTGGCTGGGAGCTCCTACAATGAGCAGTACTTC	CASSLTRVAGSSYNEQYF
TRBV7-2	TRBD2	NA	TRBJ2-7	TGTGCCAGCAGCCCTGTGGCGACTAGCCGGTACGAGCAGTACTTC	CASSPVATSRYEQYF
TRBV6-8	TRBD1	NA	TRBJ2-5	TGTGCCAGCACCCCGGGACAGGGGACTCAAGAGACCCAGTACTTC	CASTPGQGTQETQYF
TRBV12-3/TRBV12-4	NA	few	TRBJ2-1	TGTGCCAGCAGTTTGGACGGGGCCTTAGCTGAGCAGTTCTTC	CASSLDGALAEQFF
TRBV7-6	TRBD1	NA	TRBJ2-7	TGTGCCAGCAGCACAGGGGGCGAGCAGTACTTC	CASSTGGEQYF
TRBV7-2	NA	NA	TRBJ2-3	TGTGCCAGCAGCTTAGTGGACCGAGAGACCCAGTATTTT	CASSLVDRETQYF
TRBV6-1	NA	NA	TRBJ2-1	TGTGCCAGCTCCTGGAGGGACCCGGGTAGCAATGAGCAGTTCTTC	CASSWRDPGSNEQFF
TRBV7-3	TRBD1	NA	TRBJ2-2	TGTGCCAGCAGCCCGACTACAGGGGTGGCCGGGGAGCTGTTTTTT	CASSPTTGVAGELFF
TRBV7-2	TRBD2	NA	TRBJ2-7	TGTGCCAGCAGCTTGTATGGACTAGCGATTTACGAGCAGTACTTC	CASSLYGLAIYEQYF
TRBV19	TRBD1	NA	TRBJ1-1	TGTGCCAGTAGCTCCAGGGGGGCGCTTAGCACTGAAGCTTTCTTT	CASSSRGALSTEAFF
TRBV7-8	TRBD2	NA	TRBJ2-1	TGTGCCAGCAGCTTAGCGAGCGGGAGATCCTACAATGAGCAGTTCTTC	CASSLASGRSYNEQFF
TRBV12-3/TRBV12-4	NA	many	TRBJ2-1	TGTGCCAGCAGTTTAGCAGTTCGGAGGGAGCAGTTCTTC	CASSLAVRREQFF
TRBV27	NA	medium-sized	TRBJ2-5	TGTGCCAGCAGCCCCCAAGGCGAGCAAGAGACCCAGTACTTC	CASSPQGEQETQYF
TRBV7-6	TRBD2	few	TRBJ2-7	TGTGCCAGCAGCCCCTCCGGCGGGAGGTTGGTGGATGAGCAGTACTTC	CASSPSGGRLVDEQYF
TRBV12-3/TRBV12-4	TRBD1	NA	TRBJ1-2	TGTGCCAGCAGTTTTTTGACAGGGACAGCTGGCTACACCTTC	CASSFLTGTAGYTF
TRBV7-2	TRBD2	large	TRBJ2-7	TGTGCCAGCAGCACCCGGACTAGCGGGTACAATGAGCAGTACTTC	CASSTRTSGYNEQYF
TRBV28	NA	many	TRBJ2-1	TGTGCCAGCAGTTCCCTGCTCGGCCCACAAAATGAGCAGTTCTTC	CASSSLLGPQNEQFF
TRBV7-2	NA	NA	TRBJ2-5	TGTGCCAGCAGCCGAGCACTATTAGGCCGCCAAGAGACCCAGTACTTC	CASSRALLGRQETQYF
TRBV7-3	TRBD2	NA	TRBJ2-5	TGTGCCAGCAGCTTAAGTTCGGGGGGCCAAGAGACCCAGTACTTC	CASSLSSGGQETQYF
TRBV5-8	NA	many	TRBJ2-5	TGTGCCAGCAACGGGGGTAGGGCACAGCAAGAGACCCAGTACTTC	CASNGGRAQQETQYF
TRBV7-2	NA	NA	TRBJ2-4	TGTGCCAGCAGCCCCCAGGGGAATAATTCACCCCTCCACTTC	CASSPQGNNSPLHF
TRBV11-3	NA	once	TRBJ2-5	TGTGCCAGCAGCTTGACAGTAATCCAAGAGACCCAGTACTTC	CASSLTVIQETQYF
TRBV7-2	NA	few	TRBJ2-1	TGTGCCAGCAGCTTAGGGGAGCTTGAGCAGTTCTTC	CASSLGELEQFF
TRBV24-1	NA	NA	TRBJ2-1	TGTGCCACCAGTGATCTAGGCAGCTACAATGAGCAGTTCTTC	CATSDLGSYNEQFF
TRBV7-6	NA	once	TRBJ2-1	TGTGCCAGCAGCTTAGAGGGCCCGGCAGGGCAGTTCTTC	CASSLEGPAGQFF
TRBV7-2	TRBD1	NA	TRBJ2-5	TGTGCCAGCAGCTTAGCTTTGGGACAGTCGCGAAAAGAGACCCAGTACTTC	CASSLALGQSRKETQYF
TRBV27	NA	NA	TRBJ2-7	TGTGCCAGCAGACAGGACGGCTCCTACGAGCAGTACTTC	CASRQDGSYEQYF
TRBV7-9	NA	NA	TRBJ2-5	TGTGCCAGCAGCTTTCTTACGGGTACAGTGGGGGCGTGGAGGGAGACCCAGTACTTC	CASSFLTGTVGAWRETQYF
TRBV12-3/TRBV12-4	NA	NA	TRBJ2-7	TGTGCCAGCGGTGCGTTGGCGGGATCCTACAATGAGCAGTACTTC	CASGALAGSYNEQYF
TRBV7-2	NA	NA	TRBJ2-5	TGTGCCAGCAGTCCTAGGGACGGAAGAGAGACCCAGTACTTC	CASSPRDGRETQYF
TRBV5-6	TRBD1	NA	TRBJ2-1	TGTGCCAGCAGCTTCCCGGGACAGGGGCAGAGGTTC	CASSFPGQGQRF
TRBV7-6	TRBD2	NA	TRBJ2-1	TGTGCCAGCAGCTTGGGGACTAGCGGGATGTCCAAGTCCAATGAGCAGTTCTTC	CASSLGTSGMSKSNEQFF
TRBV7-6	TRBD2	NA	TRBJ2-7	TGTGCCAGCAGCCGGACTAGCGGGCTCAGCTCCTACGAGCAGTACTTC	CASSRTSGLSSYEQYF
TRBV6-1	TRBD2	NA	TRBJ2-3	TGTGCCTCACGCGACGGGGGGGCGGCAGATACGCAGTATTTT	CASRDGGAADTQYF
TRBV7-2	TRBD1	NA	TRBJ2-3	TGTGCCAGCAGTCTCGGACAGGGTGATACGCAGTATTTT	CASSLGQGDTQYF
TRBV7-8	NA	few	TRBJ1-2	TGTGCCAGCAGCTTAGAGCTCGGGAGGAGTGGCTACACCTTC	CASSLELGRSGYTF
TRBV10-3	TRBD1	many	TRBJ1-2	TGTGCCATCAGCACAGGGGCTTACGGCTACACCTTC	CAISTGAYGYTF
TRBV10-3	NA	medium-sized	TRBJ2-1	TGTGCCATCAGGGTGGGGGAGACCTCCTACAATGAGCAGTTCTTC	CAIRVGETSYNEQFF
TRBV7-3	TRBD1	NA	TRBJ2-7	TGTGCCAGCAGCTTGGGGACAGGAGCCTACGAGCAGTACTTC	CASSLGTGAYEQYF
TRBV12-3/TRBV12-4	NA	NA	TRBJ2-7	TGTGCCAGCAGTTTCGGCTACGAGCAGTACTTC	CASSFGYEQYF
TRBV7-9	NA	large	TRBJ2-1	TGTGCCAGCAGCTCCCTTGGGAGTAGCGGAGGCCAGCAGTTCTTC	CASSSLGSSGGQQFF
TRBV7-3	TRBD2	NA	TRBJ2-1	TGTGCCAGCAGCTTAGTAGCGGGGTTGGAGACCCAGTTCTTC	CASSLVAGLETQFF
TRBV7-6	NA	NA	TRBJ2-3	TGTGCCAGCAGCCGGGACCGGGCCGCAGATAAGCAGTATTTT	CASSRDRAADKQYF
TRBV12-3/TRBV12-4	NA	large	TRBJ2-6	TGTGCCAGCAGTGGGGGACCCGGGGCCAACGTCCTGACTTTC	CASSGGPGANVLTF
TRBV7-8	TRBD2	few	TRBJ2-1	TGTGCCAGCAGCAACCCCCACGGCCTAGCGGGACGGAGAGGGGATGAGCAGTTCTTC	CASSNPHGLAGRRGDEQFF
TRBV7-6	TRBD2	NA	TRBJ2-4	TGTGCCAGCAGCTTAACCCATCTAGCGGGAGGGCCCAGCATTCAGTACTTC	CASSLTHLAGGPSIQYF
TRBV6-5	TRBD2	NA	TRBJ2-3	TGTGCCAGCAGTGACTCTAGCGGGAGCGGTACAGATACGCAGTATTTT	CASSDSSGSGTDTQYF